The 22 T cell receptor beta chains listed next were all sequenced from one sample in a study of early T cells in non-severe SARS-CoV-2 infection. TCRdb re-derived calls from the 5' RACE reads in MiXCR, one entry per CDR3 protein. The sample lists 27,000 or so distinct CDR3 sequences, about 3% seen once, with 0.7% to 0.9% in the top ten. The material sequenced was whole blood. These receptors all stem from an adult who was a healthcare worker with PCR-confirmed SARS-CoV-2 infection or an uninfected control (not recorded which).

This clonotype appeared many times. The rearrangement uses TRBV4-1 and TRBJ1-4; no firm D call. The germline V and J ends were trimmed by 3 bases and 7 bases, with 6 bases remaining between them. This CDR3 contains 12 residues. Germline V CDR1 and CDR2: MGHRA, YSYEKL. CDR3 amino acids: CASSHPREKLFF. The CDR3 DNA follows: TGCGCCAGCAGCCACCCTCGTGAAAAACTGTTTTTT.

Ten or more counts support this clonotype. The chain recombines TRBV27 with TRBJ2-7; 9 nucleotides match TRBD1. The CDR3 is 14 amino acids. With 6 bases clipped from V and 4 bases from J, the junction kept 7 bases outside the gene matches. The germline gives CDR1 MNHEY, CDR2 SMNVEV (reference sequence). Written as DNA, the CDR3 is TGTGCCAGCAGGGCCGGGACAGGGTTATACGAGCAGTACGTC. Translating gives CASRAGTGLYEQYV.

This clonotype was counted many times. The genes are TRBV11-2 and TRBJ2-1; D ambiguous. The germline CDR1 and CDR2 sequences are SGHAT and FQNNGV. This CDR3 contains 12 residues. Trimming shortened V by 3 bases and J by 15 bases, and 15 bases separated the two germline ends. This CDR3 is CASSFGVGGRFF. In nucleotides, the CDR3 is TGTGCCAGCAGCTTTGGAGTGGGCGGTCGGTTCTTC.

The V gene is TRBV12-3 or TRBV12-4, the J gene TRBJ2-2; 8 nucleotides line up with TRBD1. CDR3 length: 15 amino acids. V shed 5 bases, J shed 0 bases, and the junction held 2 bases outside the gene matches. Written as DNA, the CDR3 is TGTGCCAGCAGTAGGACAGGGCCGAACACCGGGGAGCTGTTTTTT. Translation gives CASSRTGPNTGELFF.

Ten or more counts support this clonotype. This chain uses TRBV3-1 with TRBJ2-1; 7 nucleotides match TRBD1. CDR1 and CDR2 from the germline V gene are LGHDT and YNNKEL (reference sequence). V lost 4 bases and J lost 10; bases outside the gene matches: 16. The CDR3 covers 16 residues. CDR3 bases: TGTGCCAGCAGCCCGGGCGCCAAGACAGGGATCTTCGAGCAGTTCTTC. It codes for CASSPGAKTGIFEQFF.

This clonotype is classed as medium-sized (0.01 to 0.1%). CDR3 sequence: CASRPGAGDQPQHF. In nucleotides, the CDR3 is TGTGCCAGCAGGCCAGGGGCAGGGGATCAGCCCCAGCATTTT. The rearrangement links TRBV6-1 to TRBJ1-5; TRBD1 might be the D (6 bases). The CDR3 loop spans 14 amino acids. The germline CDR1 and CDR2 sequences are MNHNS and SASEGT. V was cut by 6 bases and J by 5 bases, with 14 bases left in between.

This clonotype was seen many times. The chain employs TRBV12-3 or TRBV12-4 and TRBJ2-1; either TRBD1 or TRBD2 may fit D (5 bases each). The ends were cut back, 2 bases at V and 5 bases at J, with 13 bases in the middle. The CDR3 is 15 residues long. Here the CDR3 reads CASSLYGTVHNEQFF. In nucleotides, the CDR3 is TGTGCCAGCAGTTTATATGGGACGGTTCACAATGAGCAGTTCTTC.

This clonotype was counted between two and nine times. The chain couples TRBV25-1 to TRBJ2-5; the match to TRBD1 covers 11 bases. The V gene end was trimmed by 5 bases and the J gene end by 1 base; junction bases not matched to a gene: 3. CDR1 is MGHDK and CDR2 is SYGVNS in the germline V gene. The CDR3 loop spans 15 amino acids. The CDR3 loop reads CASSSDRGPQETQYF. As DNA, the CDR3 is TGTGCCAGCAGTTCGGACAGGGGGCCCCAAGAGACCCAGTACTTC.

This clonotype has a count of ten or more. The genes are TRBV6-2 or TRBV6-3 and TRBJ1-4; the D gene is possibly TRBD1 (6 bases). CDR3 length equals 15 residues. Germline lookup yields CDR1 MNHEY and CDR2 SVGEGT. V lost 7 bases, J lost 0 bases, and 12 bases lay in between. This CDR3 reads CASKQGPATNEKLFF. In DNA, the CDR3 is TGTGCCAGCAAACAGGGCCCTGCAACTAATGAAAAACTGTTTTTT.

This clonotype was counted ten times or more. The J gene is TRBJ2-5, the V gene TRBV19; 9 bases are shared with TRBD1. Germline CDR1 is LNHDA and CDR2 is SQIVND (reference sequence). J gave up 4 bases and V 4 bases, and 4 bases lay outside the gene matches. The CDR3 covers 14 residues. The CDR3: CASSTGQGTETQYF. CDR3 coding DNA: TGTGCCAGTAGTACGGGACAGGGTACAGAGACCCAGTACTTC.

This clonotype has ten or more counts. The CDR3 nucleotides read TGTGCCAGCAGCCAGCAGGGGTTCTCCTACAATGAGCAGTTCTTC. Its translation is CASSQQGFSYNEQFF. V is TRBV7-6 and J is TRBJ2-1, with D perhaps matching TRBD1 (6 bases). This CDR3 is built from 15 residues. Germline values: CDR1 SGHVS, CDR2 FNYEAQ. Trimming took 5 bases from V and 0 from J, leaving 11 bases between them.

This clonotype has a count of ten or more. V and J are TRBV27 and TRBJ1-2, with D possibly matching TRBD1 (5 bases). Germline CDR1 is MNHEY and CDR2 is SMNVEV (reference sequence). V lost 7 bases and J 3 bases, leaving 15 bases between the germline ends. CDR3 length: 14 residues. The DNA of the CDR3 is TGTGCCAGCAAACCGCCCGGGACTTACTATGGCTACACCTTC. It specifies CASKPPGTYYGYTF.

In its sample, this clonotype was seen a few times. The rearrangement links TRBV29-1 to TRBJ2-5, with D perhaps matching TRBD1 or TRBD2 (5 bases each). CDR1 is SQVTM and CDR2 is ANQGSEA in the germline V gene. Trimming left V 7 bases short and J 3 bases short, with 15 bases between. The CDR3 runs to 13 residues. The CDR3 protein is CSANPGGEETQYF. CDR3 nucleotide sequence: TGCAGCGCCAACCCTGGGGGAGAAGAGACCCAGTACTTC.

This clonotype was counted ten times or more. The V gene is TRBV5-1, the J gene TRBJ2-5; possible D gene TRBD2, 6 bases. CDR1 SGHRS and CDR2 YFSETQ come from the germline V gene. Trimming pared 4 bases from V and 4 bases from J, leaving 14 bases between. CDR3 size: 14 residues. The CDR3 coding sequence is TGCGCCAGCAGCCCCTCGATGGGGGGAGAGACCCAGTACTTC. Translated, it gives CASSPSMGGETQYF. Complete variable domain (other parts from reference TRBV5-1 and TRBJ2-5): KAGVTQTPRYLIKTRGQQVTLSCSPISGHRSVSWYQQTPGQGLQFLFEYFSETQRNKGNFPGRFSGRQFSNSRSEMNVSTLELGDSALYLCASSPSMGGETQYFGPGTRLLVL.

In this sample, this clonotype is medium-sized. The rearrangement joins TRBV6-5 to TRBJ2-3; D assignment may be TRBD1 or TRBD2 (7 bases each). The germline CDR1 and CDR2 sequences are MNHEY and SVGAGI. Trimming took off 1 base at V and 0 bases at J, with 11 bases between the two ends. This CDR3 has 16 residues. Here the CDR3 DNA reads TGTGCCAGCAGTTACTGGGGAGGGGGCAGCACAGATACGCAGTATTTT. This encodes CASSYWGGGSTDTQYF.

This clonotype was seen many times. V is TRBV5-1 and J is TRBJ1-2; D is unclear. The ends were cut back, 0 bases at V and 4 bases at J, with 4 bases in the middle. In germline, CDR1 is SGHRS, CDR2 YFSETQ. The CDR3 has 12 amino acids. CDR3 protein: CASSLDGYGYTF. The CDR3 DNA reads as TGCGCCAGCAGCTTGGATGGCTATGGCTACACCTTC.

This clonotype was counted many times. The chain combines TRBV7-9 with TRBJ1-4; maybe TRBD1 (6 bases). Germline V gene sequence: CDR1 SEHNR, CDR2 FQNEAQ (reference sequence). This CDR3 has 14 amino acids. Trimming took off 7 bases at V and 8 bases at J, with 17 bases between the two ends. The CDR3 reads CASKKTEGGEKLFF. The CDR3 DNA reads as TGTGCCAGCAAAAAAACCGAGGGGGGAGAAAAACTGTTTTTT.

This clonotype was detected a few times. This chain uses TRBV2 with TRBJ2-7, with 8 bases aligning to TRBD1. The CDR3 loop spans 14 amino acids. Looked up from germline, CDR1 is SNHLY and CDR2 is FYNNEI. V shed 5 bases, J shed 2 bases, and the junction held 5 bases outside the gene matches. In DNA, the CDR3 is TGTGCCAGCAGTTATACAGGGGGGACCTACGAGCAGTACGTC. Amino acid sequence: CASSYTGGTYEQYV.

In this sample, this clonotype turned up many times. This chain connects TRBV6-1 to TRBJ1-5; TRBD1 is a possible D gene (5 bases). The CDR3 spans 15 residues. From germline, CDR1 is MNHNS and CDR2 SASEGT. V was pared by 0 bases and J by 4 bases, with 10 bases between. CDR3 sequence: CASSEAGGQNQPQHF. Here the CDR3 DNA reads TGTGCCAGCAGTGAAGCAGGTGGACAAAATCAGCCCCAGCATTTT.

This clonotype was seen many times. The chain links TRBV5-1 to TRBJ1-2, with 10 positions matching TRBD1. Germline V gene sequence: CDR1 SGHRS, CDR2 YFSETQ. V lost 1 base, J lost 5 bases, and 5 bases stayed unmatched. The CDR3 spans 15 residues. The CDR3 loop is CASSLYGTGDYGYTF. Written as DNA, the CDR3 is TGCGCCAGCAGCTTGTATGGGACAGGGGATTATGGCTACACCTTC. The whole variable domain, filled in from reference TRBV5-1 and TRBJ1-2, reads KAGVTQTPRYLIKTRGQQVTLSCSPISGHRSVSWYQQTPGQGLQFLFEYFSETQRNKGNFPGRFSGRQFSNSRSEMNVSTLELGDSALYLCASSLYGTGDYGYTFGSGTRLTVV.

This clonotype was found many times. The V and J genes are TRBV10-3 and TRBJ2-3; weak D call: TRBD1 (6 bases). Trimming took 8 bases from V and 5 from J, leaving 17 bases between them. Germline V CDR1 and CDR2: ENHRY, SYGVKD. CDR3 size: 14 residues. The CDR3 region is CAICKGDRRDTQYF. CDR3 sequence (DNA): TGTGCCATCTGTAAGGGGGATCGGAGAGATACGCAGTATTTT.

This clonotype was observed at least ten times. The chain carries TRBV27 and TRBJ1-2; D call uncertain. CDR1 is MNHEY and CDR2 is SMNVEV in the germline V gene (reference sequence). This CDR3 is 14 amino acids long. V lost 0 bases and J lost 1, with 6 bases in between. In nucleotides, the CDR3 is TGTGCCAGCAGTTTATCGGAACTTAACTATGGCTACACCTTC. Translated, it gives CASSLSELNYGYTF.